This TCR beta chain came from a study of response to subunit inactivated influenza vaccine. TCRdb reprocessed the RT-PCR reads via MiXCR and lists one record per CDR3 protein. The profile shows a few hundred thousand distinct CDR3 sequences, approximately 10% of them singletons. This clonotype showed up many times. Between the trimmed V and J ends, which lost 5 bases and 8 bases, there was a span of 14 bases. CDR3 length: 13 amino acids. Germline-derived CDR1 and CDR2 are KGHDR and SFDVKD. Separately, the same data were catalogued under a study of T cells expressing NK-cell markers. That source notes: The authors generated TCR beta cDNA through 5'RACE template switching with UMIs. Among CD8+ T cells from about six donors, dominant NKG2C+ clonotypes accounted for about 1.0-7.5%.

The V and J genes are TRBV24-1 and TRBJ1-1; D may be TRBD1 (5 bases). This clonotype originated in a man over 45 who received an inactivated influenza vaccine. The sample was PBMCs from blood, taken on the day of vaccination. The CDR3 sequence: CATSVGHRSEAFF. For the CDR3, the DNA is TGTGCCACCAGTGTAGGACACAGGAGCGAAGCTTTCTTT.